This T cell receptor (beta chain) was sequenced during a study of blood T cell repertoires in COVID-19. At the level of the study: Specimens from acute and convalescent COVID-19 originated in the United States, Italy and Spain. T cells, B-cell-depleted T cells, or PBMCs provided the cDNA or gDNA that served as material.

Trimming took off 7 bases at V and 12 bases at J, with 22 bases between the two ends. This CDR3 spans 13 amino acids. The V gene's germline CDR1 is SNHLY and CDR2 FYNNEI. Repertoires were generated with immunoSEQ multiplex PCR, while TCRdb's copy carries only in-frame clones and drops some. The sample carries tens of thousands of clones, 70% to 90% recorded once. The chain links TRBV2 to TRBJ2-7; D is possibly TRBD1 (5 bases). The sequenced material came from peripheral blood. The receptor was isolated from a man older than 75 with active COVID-19. CDR3 loop: CASIDGAGAISYF. The CDR3 DNA is TGTGCCAGCATAGATGGGGCAGGAGCTATCTCGTACTTC.